The 27 T cell receptor beta chains presented below share a single source sample, sequenced in a study of blood T cell repertoires in COVID-19 (dated by TCRdb to the early 2020s). Libraries were constructed by the immunoSEQ multiplex PCR assay. TCRdb's version of the immuneACCESS table is confined to in-frame rearrangements and falls short of the full clone set. An unresolved V gene accounts for under half of the shortfall where checked; the remainder is of unknown origin. The sample profile shows 390,000 or so clones; 70% to 90% of them were found once. The top ten constitute around 3% of the sample. Sequenced: peripheral blood. These receptors originate from a young woman with COVID-19, enrolled during active disease.

This chain connects TRBV5-8 to TRBJ1-1, with TRBD1 matching 8 bases. Losses at the gene ends were 3 bases for V and 1 base for J; bases not matched to a gene: 11. Germline CDR1 SGHTS, CDR2 YDEGEE. The CDR3 consists of 17 residues. The CDR3 here is CASSSLWGDRGNTEAFF. In nucleotides, the CDR3 is TGTGCCAGCAGCTCCCTATGGGGAGACAGGGGGAACACTGAAGCTTTCTTT.

The J gene is TRBJ1-6, the V gene TRBV5-4, with a tentative D call TRBD1 (5 bases). This CDR3 is built from 16 residues. Germline assignment: CDR1 SGHNT and CDR2 YYREEE (reference sequence). With 4 bases removed from V and 7 bases from J, the gap between germline ends came to 18 bases. CDR3 coding DNA: TGTGCCAGCAGCACAAGGTTGGCAGGGTTAAATTCACCCCTCCACTTT. It yields the protein CASSTRLAGLNSPLHF.

This clone was found a few times. V and J are TRBV13 and TRBJ2-3; TRBD1 matches 7 bases. The germline CDR1 and CDR2 sequences are PRHDT and FYEKMQ (reference sequence). The CDR3 covers 13 residues. V gave up 10 bases and J gave up 1 base; unmatched junction bases: 5. The CDR3 nucleotides are TGTGCCACTAGGACAGGCCGCACAGATACGCAGTATTTT. Translated, it gives CATRTGRTDTQYF.

This chain uses TRBV4-3 with TRBJ2-5; 8 positions match TRBD2. V was pared by 3 bases and J by 1 base, with 4 bases of the junction left unmatched. Germline lookup yields CDR1 LGHNA and CDR2 YSLEER. The CDR3 sequence is 15 residues long. Here the CDR3 reads CASSHELAVQETQYF. The DNA for the CDR3 is TGCGCCAGCAGCCACGAACTAGCGGTCCAAGAGACCCAGTACTTC.

This rearrangement joins TRBV24-1 to TRBJ1-1; a possible D gene is TRBD1 (5 bases). The length of the CDR3 is 12 residues. V gave up 8 bases and J gave up 0 bases, with 6 bases separating them. The V gene's germline CDR1 is KGHDR and CDR2 SFDVKD. In DNA form, the CDR3 reads TGTGCCACCAAAGGGGTGAACACTGAAGCTTTCTTT. Residues: CATKGVNTEAFF.

This rearrangement joins TRBV7-8 to TRBJ2-5; D possibly corresponds to TRBD1 (6 bases). The CDR3 is 14 amino acids. Germline loops: CDR1 SGHVS, CDR2 FQNEAQ. Between the trimmed V and J ends, which lost 5 bases and 6 bases, there was a span of 16 bases. Here the CDR3 reads CASSASRGGQTQYF. The CDR3 coding sequence is TGTGCCAGCAGCGCCTCCAGGGGCGGGCAGACCCAGTACTTC.

The chain joins TRBV28 to TRBJ2-3, with a tentative D call TRBD2 (6 bases). V lost 3 bases to trimming and J lost 3 bases, with 13 bases between them. This CDR3 is 15 amino acids long. The germline V gene encodes CDR1 MDHEN and CDR2 SYDVKM. The CDR3 bases are TGTGCCAGCAGTTTCCCTCCAGGGAGGACAGATACGCAGTATTTT. Translated, it gives CASSFPPGRTDTQYF.

The rearrangement joins TRBV5-6 to TRBJ1-2; D gene unclear. CDR3 size: 15 residues. V was clipped by 2 bases and J by 0 bases, with 11 bases between them. Germline CDR1 SGHDT, CDR2 YYEEEE. The CDR3 DNA follows: TGTGCCAGCAGCTTCTACCCTCCAACTAACTATGGCTACACCTTC. Residues: CASSFYPPTNYGYTF.

The chain links TRBV18 to TRBJ2-3, with D possibly TRBD1 on 6 matching bases. The length of the CDR3 is 16 residues. CDR1 and CDR2 from the germline V gene are KGHSH and LQKENI. V lost 2 bases to trimming and J lost 4 bases, with 16 bases between them. The CDR3 sequence: CASSPVQGSGADTQYF. The CDR3 DNA reads TGTGCCAGCTCACCAGTCCAGGGGTCAGGGGCAGATACGCAGTATTTT.

This rearrangement joins TRBV1 to TRBJ2-3; the table names TRBD2, a call not compared with the DNA. TRBV1 is assigned pseudogene status. The CDR3 is 14 residues long. The CDR3, as DNA: TGCACCAGCAGCCAAGGCGGGGGCACAGATACGCAGTATTTT. This translates into CTSSQGGGTDTQYF.

The rearrangement joins TRBV28 to TRBJ1-6, with TRBD1 as a possible D gene (5 bases). This CDR3 contains 15 residues. Germline values: CDR1 MDHEN, CDR2 SYDVKM. V dropped 5 bases and J dropped 4 bases, with 12 bases sitting between them. In nucleotides, the CDR3 is TGTGCCAGCAGTCTCCAGGCAGGGTATAATTCACCCCTCCACTTT. Amino acid sequence: CASSLQAGYNSPLHF.

The chain is built from TRBV11-3 and TRBJ1-4; unclear D gene. The CDR3 is made up of 16 amino acids. V gave up 2 bases and J gave up 8 bases, with 18 bases separating them. Germline CDR1 reads SGHNT; CDR2 reads YENEEA. The CDR3 here is CASSLKARPLREKLFF. The CDR3 DNA is TGTGCCAGCAGCTTAAAGGCCAGGCCACTGCGAGAAAAACTGTTTTTT.

The chain joins TRBV6-5 to TRBJ2-3, with TRBD2 identical over 8 bases. This CDR3 has 15 amino acids. V lost 10 bases, J lost 3 bases, and 12 bases stayed unmatched. CDR1 is MNHEY, CDR2 SVGAGI, per germline. The CDR3: CATGRASGYTDTQYF. The CDR3 region has the DNA TGTGCCACCGGGCGGGCTAGCGGGTATACAGATACGCAGTATTTT.

This chain uses TRBV6-6 with TRBJ1-5; 9 nucleotides align to TRBD1. Germline lookup yields CDR1 MNHNY and CDR2 SVGAGI (reference sequence). The trim removed 8 bases at V and 4 bases at J, leaving 9 bases unmatched. The CDR3 length is 15 residues. The CDR3: CASGTGGARNQPQHF. In DNA form, the CDR3 reads TGTGCCAGCGGTACAGGGGGCGCGAGGAATCAGCCCCAGCATTTT.

The gene calls are TRBV27 and TRBJ2-2; TRBD2 might be the D (6 bases). This CDR3 is 15 amino acids long. CDR1 is MNHEY and CDR2 is SMNVEV in the germline V gene (reference sequence). The V end lost 4 bases, the J end lost 1 base, and 10 bases lay between the germline ends. Written as DNA, the CDR3 is TGTGCCAGCAGTTGGGGGGTCGGGAACACCGGGGAGCTGTTTTTT. Amino acid sequence: CASSWGVGNTGELFF.

The chain carries TRBV4-3 and TRBJ2-3, with no clear D. The CDR3 totals 13 residues. Germline V gene sequence: CDR1 LGHNA, CDR2 YSLEER. V lost 4 bases and J 10 bases, leaving 15 bases between the germline ends. CDR3: CASSPNTLEAQYF. The CDR3 bases are TGCGCCAGCAGCCCCAACACGCTAGAGGCGCAGTATTTT.

The chain joins TRBV19 to TRBJ1-5, with 8 bases fitting TRBD1. With 7 bases clipped from V and 4 bases from J, the junction kept 15 bases outside the gene matches. The CDR3 is 17 residues long. From germline, CDR1 is LNHDA and CDR2 SQIVND (reference sequence). In DNA form, the CDR3 reads TGTGCCAGTAACATGGACAGGGACCCCTTCAAAAATCAGCCCCAGCATTTT. It encodes CASNMDRDPFKNQPQHF.

This clone was detected a few times. The CDR3, as DNA: TGCGCCAGCAGCTTGGCCCCAACAGGGTTCTACGAGCAGTACTTC. Residues: CASSLAPTGFYEQYF. The chain couples TRBV5-1 to TRBJ2-7, with D tentatively TRBD1 (6 bases). Trimming shortened V by 0 bases and J by 3 bases, and 13 bases separated the two germline ends. Germline values: CDR1 SGHRS, CDR2 YFSETQ. The CDR3 runs to 15 residues.

The CDR3 protein is CASTRGDSQNPANYGYTF. The DNA for the CDR3 is TGTGCCAGCACTCGAGGGGACTCTCAAAACCCAGCTAACTATGGCTACACCTTC. V usage is TRBV6-6 and J usage is TRBJ1-2; a weak D match, TRBD1 (5 bases). V was shortened by 7 bases and J by 0 bases, with 24 bases between the two germline ends. CDR3 length equals 18 residues. Germline loops: CDR1 MNHNY, CDR2 SVGAGI (reference sequence).

The chain is built from TRBV28 and TRBJ2-1, with 9 bases aligning to TRBD1. Germline V gives CDR1 MDHEN, CDR2 SYDVKM. The CDR3 length is 16 residues. The J segment lost 1 base and the V segment lost 3 bases, leaving 4 bases of the junction unmatched. CDR3 DNA: TGTGCCAGCAGTTTGCCGGGACAGGGTTCCTACAATGAGCAGTTCTTC. It encodes CASSLPGQGSYNEQFF.

The V call is TRBV28, the J call TRBJ2-1, with a weak D call TRBD2 (5 bases). The germline V and J ends were trimmed by 7 bases and 0 bases, with 13 bases remaining between them. CDR1 is MDHEN and CDR2 is SYDVKM in the germline V gene. The CDR3 consists of 15 residues. The CDR3 here is CASTPPGNSYNEQFF. CDR3 DNA: TGTGCCAGCACTCCTCCGGGGAACTCCTACAATGAGCAGTTCTTC.

This chain links TRBV5-4 with TRBJ2-1, with D unresolved. The CDR3 runs to 11 residues. CDR1 and CDR2 (germline): SGHNT, YYREEE (reference sequence). V was trimmed by 9 bases and J by 5 bases, leaving 9 bases between them. CDR3 region: CATFRNNEQFF. The DNA of the CDR3 is TGTGCCACCTTCCGTAACAATGAGCAGTTCTTC.

The J gene is TRBJ2-7, the V gene TRBV5-4; 7 bases are a match to TRBD1. Looked up from germline, CDR1 is SGHNT and CDR2 is YYREEE (reference sequence). CDR3 size: 17 residues. The ends lost 0 bases at V and 0 bases at J; junction bases unmatched: 9. The CDR3 nucleotides are TGTGCCAGCAGCTTGGGCCCAGACAGGGACAGCTCCTACGAGCAGTACGTC. Translated, it gives CASSLGPDRDSSYEQYV.

The CDR3 loop reads CASSLSRTGSYEQYF. The DNA for the CDR3 is TGTGCCAGCAGTTTATCCCGGACAGGGAGTTACGAGCAGTACTTC. V gene TRBV28 combines with J gene TRBJ2-7; TRBD1 matches 8 bases. The CDR3 length is 15 residues. From germline, CDR1 is MDHEN and CDR2 SYDVKM. J gave up 4 bases and V 1 base, and 6 bases lay outside the gene matches.

The genes are TRBV6-2 or TRBV6-3 and TRBJ2-7, with D possibly TRBD1 on 6 matching bases. V lost 2 bases and J 3 bases, leaving 8 bases between the germline ends. Germline assignment: CDR1 MNHEY and CDR2 SVGEGT. The CDR3 loop spans 13 amino acids. The CDR3 protein is CASSYVGGYEQYF. DNA of the CDR3: TGTGCCAGCAGTTACGTAGGGGGCTACGAGCAGTACTTC.

The V and J genes are TRBV3-1 (or the pseudogene TRBV3-2) and TRBJ1-6; D unresolved. The CDR3 has 13 amino acids. The V gene lost 3 bases and the J gene lost 6 bases, with 6 bases spanning the gap. Germline loops: CDR1 LGHDT, CDR2 YNNKEL (reference sequence). The CDR3 spells CASSQDFNSPLHF. The CDR3 DNA sequence: TGTGCCAGCAGCCAGGACTTTAATTCACCCCTCCACTTT.

As concerns this clone: Mismatch with germline at one junction end may stem from a read error. This rearrangement joins TRBV29-1 to TRBJ2-5; TRBD2 matches 7 bases. Germline CDR1 reads SQVTM; CDR2 reads ANQGSEA. The CDR3 totals 12 residues. CDR3 sequence reads: CSGEGEGETQYF. DNA of the CDR3: TGCAGCGGGGAAGGGGAGGGTGAGACCCAATACTTC.